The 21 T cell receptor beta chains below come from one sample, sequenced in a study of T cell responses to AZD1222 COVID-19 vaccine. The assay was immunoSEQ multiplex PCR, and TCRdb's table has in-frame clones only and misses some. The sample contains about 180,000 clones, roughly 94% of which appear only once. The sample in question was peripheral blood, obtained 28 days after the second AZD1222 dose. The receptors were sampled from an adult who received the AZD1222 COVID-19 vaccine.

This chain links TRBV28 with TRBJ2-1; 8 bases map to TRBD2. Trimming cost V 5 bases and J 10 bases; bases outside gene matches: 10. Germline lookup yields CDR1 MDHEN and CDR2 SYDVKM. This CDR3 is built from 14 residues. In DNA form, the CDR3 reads TGTGCCAGCAGTAGACTAGCGCAACGACGGGAGCAGTTCTTC. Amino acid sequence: CASSRLAQRREQFF.

The CDR3 protein is CASSIGPTGTEAFF. Written as DNA, the CDR3 is TGTGCCAGTAGTATAGGCCCAACCGGCACTGAAGCTTTCTTT. V is TRBV19 and J is TRBJ1-1; the D is unclear. In germline, CDR1 is LNHDA, CDR2 SQIVND (reference sequence). Trimming left V 1 base short and J 4 bases short, with 10 bases between. The CDR3 length is 14 residues.

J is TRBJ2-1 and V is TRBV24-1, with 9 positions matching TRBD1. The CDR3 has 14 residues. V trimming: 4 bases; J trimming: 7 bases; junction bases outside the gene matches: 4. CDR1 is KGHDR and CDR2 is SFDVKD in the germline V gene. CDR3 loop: CATSDRTGANEQFF. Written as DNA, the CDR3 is TGTGCCACCAGTGACAGGACAGGGGCAAATGAGCAGTTCTTC.

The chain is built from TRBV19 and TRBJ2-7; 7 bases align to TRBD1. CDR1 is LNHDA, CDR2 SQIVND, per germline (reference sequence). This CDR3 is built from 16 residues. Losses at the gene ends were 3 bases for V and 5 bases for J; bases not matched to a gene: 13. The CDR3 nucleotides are TGTGCCAGTAGTATGACCCCTGGCGACAGGGTGAACGAGCAGTACTTC. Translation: CASSMTPGDRVNEQYF.

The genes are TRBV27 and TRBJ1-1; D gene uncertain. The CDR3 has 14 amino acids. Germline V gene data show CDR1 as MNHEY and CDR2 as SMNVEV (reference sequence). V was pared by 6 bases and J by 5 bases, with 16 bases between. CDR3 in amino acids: CASSAAGAGTEAFF. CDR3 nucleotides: TGTGCCAGCAGCGCGGCGGGCGCGGGGACTGAAGCTTTCTTT.

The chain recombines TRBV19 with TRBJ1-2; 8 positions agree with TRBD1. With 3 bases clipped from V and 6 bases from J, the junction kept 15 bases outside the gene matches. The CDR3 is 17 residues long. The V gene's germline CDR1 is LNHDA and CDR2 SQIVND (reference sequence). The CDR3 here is CASSIEDREMGFDGYTF. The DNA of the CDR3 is TGTGCCAGTAGTATCGAGGACAGGGAAATGGGTTTTGATGGCTACACCTTC.

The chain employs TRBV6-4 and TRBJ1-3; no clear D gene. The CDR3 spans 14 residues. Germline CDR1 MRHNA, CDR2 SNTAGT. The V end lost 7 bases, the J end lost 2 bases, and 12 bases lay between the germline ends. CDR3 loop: CASKIWWAGNTIYF. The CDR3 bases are TGTGCCAGCAAGATTTGGTGGGCTGGAAACACCATATATTTT.

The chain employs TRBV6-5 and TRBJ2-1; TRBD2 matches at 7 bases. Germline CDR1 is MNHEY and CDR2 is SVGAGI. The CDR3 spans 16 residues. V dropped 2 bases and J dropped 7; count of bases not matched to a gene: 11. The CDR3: CASSYSGAGPRNEQFF. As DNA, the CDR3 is TGTGCCAGCAGTTACAGCGGGGCGGGCCCTCGAAATGAGCAGTTCTTC.

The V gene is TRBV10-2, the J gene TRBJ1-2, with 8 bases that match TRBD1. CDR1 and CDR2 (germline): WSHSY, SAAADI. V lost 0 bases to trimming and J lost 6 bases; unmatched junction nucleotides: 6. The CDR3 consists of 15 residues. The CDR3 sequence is CASSESTGASHGYTF. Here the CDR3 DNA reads TGCGCCAGCAGTGAGTCGACAGGGGCGTCCCATGGCTACACCTTC.

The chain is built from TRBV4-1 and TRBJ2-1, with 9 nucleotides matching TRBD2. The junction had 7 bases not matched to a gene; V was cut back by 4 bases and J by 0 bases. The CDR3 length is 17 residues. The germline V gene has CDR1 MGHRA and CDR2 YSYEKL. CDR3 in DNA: TGCGCCAGCAGCCGTAGCGGGGGCTTTAGCTCCTACAATGAGCAGTTCTTC. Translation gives CASSRSGGFSSYNEQFF.

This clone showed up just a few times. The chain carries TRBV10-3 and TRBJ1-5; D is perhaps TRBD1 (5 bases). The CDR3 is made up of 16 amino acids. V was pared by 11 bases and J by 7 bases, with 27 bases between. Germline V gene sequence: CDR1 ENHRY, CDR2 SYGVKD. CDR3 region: CAFPPRDSHQAQPQHF. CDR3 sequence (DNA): TGTGCCTTCCCGCCACGGGACTCACACCAAGCACAGCCCCAGCATTTT.

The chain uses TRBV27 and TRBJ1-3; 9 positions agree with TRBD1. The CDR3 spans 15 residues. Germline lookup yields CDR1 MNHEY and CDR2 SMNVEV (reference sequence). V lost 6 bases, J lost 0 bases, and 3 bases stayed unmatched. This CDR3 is CASSRDRDSGNTIYF. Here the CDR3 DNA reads TGTGCCAGCAGCCGGGACAGGGACTCTGGAAACACCATATATTTT.

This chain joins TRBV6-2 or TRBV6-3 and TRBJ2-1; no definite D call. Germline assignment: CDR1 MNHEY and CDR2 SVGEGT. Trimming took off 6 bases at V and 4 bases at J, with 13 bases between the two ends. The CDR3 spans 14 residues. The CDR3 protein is CASSQQEVYNEQFF. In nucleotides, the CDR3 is TGTGCCAGCAGCCAGCAAGAGGTATACAATGAGCAGTTCTTC.

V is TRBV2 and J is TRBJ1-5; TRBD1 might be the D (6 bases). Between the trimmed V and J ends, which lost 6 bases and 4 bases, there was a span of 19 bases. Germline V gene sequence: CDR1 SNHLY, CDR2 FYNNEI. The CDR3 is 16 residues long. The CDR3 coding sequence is TGTGCCAGCAGGGAGACAGGTTCTGCATGGAATCAGCCCCAGCATTTT. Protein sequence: CASRETGSAWNQPQHF.

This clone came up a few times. The CDR3 spells CATSASGYQETQYF. The CDR3 DNA is TGTGCCACCAGTGCGAGTGGGTACCAAGAGACCCAGTACTTC. The chain links TRBV24-1 to TRBJ2-5; no definite D call. Germline CDR1 and CDR2: KGHDR and SFDVKD. Trimming left V 5 bases short and J 0 bases short, with 9 bases between. The CDR3 totals 14 residues.

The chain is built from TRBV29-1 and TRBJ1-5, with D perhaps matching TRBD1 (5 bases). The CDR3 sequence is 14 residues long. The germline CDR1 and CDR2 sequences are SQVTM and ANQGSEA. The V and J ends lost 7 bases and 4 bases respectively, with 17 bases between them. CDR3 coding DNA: TGCAGCGCAATTTTTGGGACCGAGAATCAGCCCCAGCATTTT. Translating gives CSAIFGTENQPQHF.

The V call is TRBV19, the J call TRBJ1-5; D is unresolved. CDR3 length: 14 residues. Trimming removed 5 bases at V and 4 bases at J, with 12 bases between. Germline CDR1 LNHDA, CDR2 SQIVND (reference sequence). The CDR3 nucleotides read TGTGCCAGTAGTGCCACACAGCCTAATCAGCCCCAGCATTTT. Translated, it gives CASSATQPNQPQHF.

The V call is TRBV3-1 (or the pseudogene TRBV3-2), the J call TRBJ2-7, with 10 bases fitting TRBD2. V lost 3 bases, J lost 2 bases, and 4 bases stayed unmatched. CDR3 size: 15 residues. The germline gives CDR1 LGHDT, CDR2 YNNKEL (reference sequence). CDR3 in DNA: TGTGCCAGCAGCCACCTAGCGGGAGTTACCTACGAGCAGTACTTC. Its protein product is CASSHLAGVTYEQYF.

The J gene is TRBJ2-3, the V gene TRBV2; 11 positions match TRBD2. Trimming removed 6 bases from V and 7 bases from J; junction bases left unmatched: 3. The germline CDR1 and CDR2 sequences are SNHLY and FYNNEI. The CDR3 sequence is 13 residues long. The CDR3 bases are TGTGCCAGCAGGACTAGCGGGAAGTATACGCAGTATTTT. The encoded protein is CASRTSGKYTQYF.

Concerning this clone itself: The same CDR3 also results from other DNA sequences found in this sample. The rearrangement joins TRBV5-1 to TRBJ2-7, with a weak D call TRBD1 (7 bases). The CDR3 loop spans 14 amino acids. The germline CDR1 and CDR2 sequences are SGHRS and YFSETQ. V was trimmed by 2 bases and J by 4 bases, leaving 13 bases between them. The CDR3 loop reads CASSLGQEGYEQYF. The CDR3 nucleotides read TGCGCCAGCAGCTTAGGACAGGAGGGGTACGAGCAGTACTTC.

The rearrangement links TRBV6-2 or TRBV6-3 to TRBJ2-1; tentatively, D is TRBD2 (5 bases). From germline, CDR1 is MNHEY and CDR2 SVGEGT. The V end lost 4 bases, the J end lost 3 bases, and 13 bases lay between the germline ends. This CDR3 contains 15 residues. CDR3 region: CASSFTGNNYNEQFF. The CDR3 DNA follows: TGTGCCAGCAGTTTTACGGGGAACAACTACAATGAGCAGTTCTTC.